Listed below are T cell receptor beta chains from one sample, sequenced in a study of blood T cell repertoires in COVID-19. TCRdb's copy holds only in-frame clones and misses some; the assay was immunoSEQ multiplex PCR. The table shows around 95,000 clones, with 70% to 90% occurring only once. Sequenced material: peripheral blood. The origin of the receptors is a human donor in a cohort sampled during active COVID-19. Both conserved end residues are part of each CDR3. Fields, in order: clone size, D gene, J gene, V gene, CDR3 protein, CDR3 DNA. The D gene is left open where the match is weak. Clone size is stated in some rows and not others, as once, few, many or a class when expanded.

>-|TRBD1|TRBJ1-2|TRBV9
CASSVLTGGSYGYTF
TGTGCCAGCAGCGTTCTCACAGGGGGCTCCTATGGCTACACCTTC
>-|-|TRBJ2-1|TRBV19
CASLNTRLANDEQFF
TGTGCCAGTCTTAATACTCGGCTAGCCAATGATGAGCAGTTCTTC
>-|-|TRBJ1-2|TRBV6-6
CASSSQGLASLGYTF
TGTGCCAGCAGTTCCCAGGGGCTCGCGTCTCTTGGCTACACCTTC
>-|TRBD2|TRBJ2-1|TRBV9
CASSVGAGGNQVF
TGTGCCAGCAGCGTAGGAGCGGGGGGGAATCAAGTCTTC
>-|-|TRBJ1-5|TRBV24-1
CATSDGGPGVHNQPQHF
TGTGCCACCAGTGATGGGGGCCCTGGGGTCCACAATCAGCCCCAGCATTTT
>-|TRBD1|TRBJ2-6|TRBV19
CASSIPWNRGHLSSGANVLTF
TGTGCCAGTAGTATACCCTGGAACAGGGGGCACCTAAGCTCTGGGGCCAACGTCCTGACTTTC
>-|TRBD2|TRBJ2-1|TRBV29-1
CSGGGGEDEQFF
TGCAGCGGGGGTGGGGGGGAAGATGAGCAGTTCTTC
>-|-|TRBJ1-2|TRBV18
CASSPSTSNYGYTF
TGTGCCAGCTCACCATCCACATCGAACTATGGCTACACCTTC
>few|-|TRBJ2-1|TRBV24-1
CATSTDNEQFF
TGTGCCACCAGCACGGACAATGAGCAGTTCTTC
>-|-|TRBJ1-1|TRBV5-4
CASSLGGNTEAFF
TGTGCCAGCAGCTTGGGCGGGAACACTGAAGCTTTCTTT
>-|-|TRBJ2-1|TRBV6-5
CASSYGMTSSYNEQFF
TGTGCCAGCAGTTACGGAATGACTAGCTCCTACAATGAGCAGTTCTTC
>few|-|TRBJ2-2|TRBV29-1
CSVTSGTTNTGELFF
TGCAGCGTTACCTCCGGGACAACGAACACCGGGGAGCTGTTTTTT
>-|TRBD1|TRBJ1-4|TRBV3-1/TRBV3-2
CASSPRQGEKLFF
TGTGCCAGCAGCCCGCGACAGGGGGAAAAACTGTTTTTT
>-|-|TRBJ2-7|TRBV28
CASTRGPSYEQYF
TGTGCCAGCACCCGGGGTCCTTCCTACGAGCAGTACTTC
>-|-|TRBJ2-7|TRBV4-2
CASSREEQGSGYRSYEQYF
TGTGCCAGCAGCCGGGAAGAACAGGGCTCCGGCTACCGCTCCTACGAGCAGTACTTC